This T cell receptor (beta chain) was captured by sequencing in a study of shared T cell receptors in the human thymus. The protocol was immunoSEQ multiplex PCR, while the TCRdb copy is restricted to in-frame clones and leaves out a portion. The table records about 660,000 clones, roughly 90% of them present only once. The same sample was also studied in work on human thymus T cells.

The receptor was derived from a boy under two years old with a congenital heart defect. Sequenced material: thymocytes.

The CDR3 DNA follows: TGTGCCATCAGTGAGTCACCGAGCGGGGGAGGCTACGAGCAGTACTTC. This encodes CAISESPSGGGYEQYF. The V and J genes are TRBV10-3 and TRBJ2-7; the match to TRBD2 covers 8 bases. Germline CDR1 reads ENHRY; CDR2 reads SYGVKD. Losses at the gene ends were 0 bases for V and 3 bases for J; bases not matched to a gene: 7. The CDR3 totals 16 residues.